This T cell receptor beta chain was obtained from a study of blood T cell repertoires in COVID-19. Study-wide context: Symptom resolution, clearance, or two negative PCRs marked the recovered donors of Cohort 3.

Participants came from some 26 US areas, aged about 18 to 100 years. The CDR3 totals 15 residues. V was trimmed by 1 base and J by 1 base, leaving 10 bases between them. Germline V gene sequence: CDR1 SGHVS, CDR2 FQNEAQ. Using immunoSEQ multiplex PCR, the repertoire was profiled, and TCRdb retains in-frame clones only, with some absent. In the table there are 200,000 to 250,000 clones, roughly nine tenths of which are singletons. Material for sequencing was PBMCs or T cells enriched from blood (not recorded which). This chain joins TRBV7-8 and TRBJ1-1; D is undetermined. The clonotype comes from a woman aged 45-65 years in a cohort exposed to, infected with or recovered from COVID-19 (not recorded which). The CDR3, as DNA: TGTGCCAGCAGCTTAGTTAGTAATTCGAACACTGAAGCTTTCTTT. Translation: CASSLVSNSNTEAFF. The full variable domain, with the rest looked up from reference TRBV7-8 and TRBJ1-1, is GAGVSQSPRYKVAKRGQDVALRCDPISGHVSLFWYQQALGQGPEFLTYFQNEAQLDKSGLPSDRFFAERPEGSVSTLKIQRTQQEDSAVYLCASSLVSNSNTEAFFGQGTRLTVV.